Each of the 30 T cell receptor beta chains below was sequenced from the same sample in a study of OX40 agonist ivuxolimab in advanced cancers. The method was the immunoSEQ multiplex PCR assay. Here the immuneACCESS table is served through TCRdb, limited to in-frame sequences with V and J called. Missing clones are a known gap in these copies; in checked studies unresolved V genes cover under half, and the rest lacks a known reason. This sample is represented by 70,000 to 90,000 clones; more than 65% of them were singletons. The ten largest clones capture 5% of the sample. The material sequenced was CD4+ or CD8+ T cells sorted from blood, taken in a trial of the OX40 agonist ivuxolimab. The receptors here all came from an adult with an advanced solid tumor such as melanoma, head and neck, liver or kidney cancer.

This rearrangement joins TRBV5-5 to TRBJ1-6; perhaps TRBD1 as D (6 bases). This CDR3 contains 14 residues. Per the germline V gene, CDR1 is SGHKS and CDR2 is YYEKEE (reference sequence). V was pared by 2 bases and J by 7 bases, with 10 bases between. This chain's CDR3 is CASSFSQGNSPLHF. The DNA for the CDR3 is TGTGCCAGCAGCTTTTCACAGGGAAATTCACCCCTCCACTTT. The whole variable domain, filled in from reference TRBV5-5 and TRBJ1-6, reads DAGVTQSPTHLIKTRGQQVTLRCSPISGHKSVSWYQQVLGQGPQFIFQYYEKEERGRGNFPDRFSARQFPNYSSELNVNALLLGDSALYLCASSFSQGNSPLHFGNGTRLTVT.

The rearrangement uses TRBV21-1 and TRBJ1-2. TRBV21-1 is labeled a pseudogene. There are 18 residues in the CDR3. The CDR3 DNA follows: TGTGCCAGCAGCAACCGAGGCCCATGGACGGCTACTAACTATGGCTACACCTTC. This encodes CASSNRGPWTATNYGYTF.

The CDR3 is CASSRSGSSYNEQFF. The CDR3, as DNA: TGTGCCAGCAGTCGCAGCGGGAGCTCCTACAATGAGCAGTTCTTC. The V and J genes are TRBV7-9 and TRBJ2-1; 8 bases fit TRBD2. V lost 6 bases to trimming and J lost 0 bases; unmatched junction nucleotides: 4. CDR3 length equals 15 residues. Germline-derived CDR1 and CDR2 are SEHNR and FQNEAQ (reference sequence).

CDR3 amino acids: CASSPGTGGGNTIYF. The CDR3 DNA sequence: TGCGCCAGCAGCCCAGGGACAGGGGGAGGAAACACCATATATTTT. The V and J genes are TRBV5-1 and TRBJ1-3; 11 bases are shared with TRBD1. The germline gives CDR1 SGHRS, CDR2 YFSETQ. With V trimmed by 4 bases and J by 4 bases, 4 bases remained unmatched. CDR3 length equals 15 residues.

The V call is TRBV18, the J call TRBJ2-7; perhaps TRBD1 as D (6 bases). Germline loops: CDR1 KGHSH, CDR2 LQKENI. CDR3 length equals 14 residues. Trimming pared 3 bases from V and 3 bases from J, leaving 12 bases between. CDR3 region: CASSPTGRGYEQYF. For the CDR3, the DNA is TGTGCCAGCTCACCCACGGGCAGGGGCTACGAGCAGTACTTC.

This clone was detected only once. The CDR3 loop is CSSRGAADTQYF. The DNA for the CDR3 is TGCAGCTCCCGGGGCGCGGCGGATACGCAGTATTTT. V usage is TRBV29-1 and J usage is TRBJ2-3, with D possibly called TRBD1 or TRBD2 (5 bases each). The CDR3 consists of 12 residues. From germline, CDR1 is SQVTM and CDR2 ANQGSEA. Trimming took 8 bases from V and 6 from J, leaving 15 bases between them.

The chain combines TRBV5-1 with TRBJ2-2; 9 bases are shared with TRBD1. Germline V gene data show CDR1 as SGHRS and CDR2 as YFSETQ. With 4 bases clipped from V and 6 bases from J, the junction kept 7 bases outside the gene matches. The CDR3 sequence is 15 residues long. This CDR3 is CASSGTGGPAGELFF. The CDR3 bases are TGCGCCAGCAGCGGTACAGGGGGCCCGGCCGGGGAGCTGTTTTTT.

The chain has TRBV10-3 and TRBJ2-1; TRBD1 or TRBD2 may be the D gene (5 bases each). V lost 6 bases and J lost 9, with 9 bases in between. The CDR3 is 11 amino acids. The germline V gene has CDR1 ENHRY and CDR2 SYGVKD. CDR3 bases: TGTGCCATCAGCGAGAGGGGTGAGCAGTTCTTC. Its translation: CAISERGEQFF.

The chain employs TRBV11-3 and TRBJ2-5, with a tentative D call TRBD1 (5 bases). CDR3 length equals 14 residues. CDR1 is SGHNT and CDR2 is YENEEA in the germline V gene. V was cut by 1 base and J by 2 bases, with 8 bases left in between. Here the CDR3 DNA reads TGTGCCAGCAGCTTAGTCCAGGGTCAAGAGACCCAGTACTTC. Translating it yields CASSLVQGQETQYF. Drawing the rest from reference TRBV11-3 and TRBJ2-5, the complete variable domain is EAGVVQSPRYKIIEKKQPVAFWCNPISGHNTLYWYLQNLGQGPELLIRYENEEAVDDSQLPKDRFSAERLKGVDSTLKIQPAELGDSAVYLCASSLVQGQETQYFGPGTRLLVL.

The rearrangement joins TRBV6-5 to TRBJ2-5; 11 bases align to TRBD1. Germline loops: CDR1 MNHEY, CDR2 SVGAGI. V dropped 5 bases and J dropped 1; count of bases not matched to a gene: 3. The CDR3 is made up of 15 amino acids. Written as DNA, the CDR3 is TGTGCCAGCAGTAGGGGACAGGGGGGCCAAGAGACCCAGTACTTC. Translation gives CASSRGQGGQETQYF.

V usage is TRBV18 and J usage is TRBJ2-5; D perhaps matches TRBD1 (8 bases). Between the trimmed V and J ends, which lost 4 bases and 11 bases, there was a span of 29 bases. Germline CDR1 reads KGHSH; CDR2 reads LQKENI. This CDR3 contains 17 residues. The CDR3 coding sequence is TGTGCCAGCTCACTAAACGGACAGGGAGGGGGAGTACGGGAGCAGTACTTC. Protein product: CASSLNGQGGGVREQYF.

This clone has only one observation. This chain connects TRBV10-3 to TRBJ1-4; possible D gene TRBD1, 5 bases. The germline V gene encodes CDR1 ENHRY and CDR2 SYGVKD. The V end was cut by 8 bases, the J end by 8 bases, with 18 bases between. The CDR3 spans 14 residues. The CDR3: CAIRNQTGGEKLFF. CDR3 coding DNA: TGTGCCATCCGAAATCAGACTGGGGGAGAAAAACTGTTTTTT.

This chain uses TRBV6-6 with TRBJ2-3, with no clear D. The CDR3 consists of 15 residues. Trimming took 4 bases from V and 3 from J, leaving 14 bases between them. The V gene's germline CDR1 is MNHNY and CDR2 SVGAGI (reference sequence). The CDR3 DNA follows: TGTGCCAGCAGTTCCCATGTGGCCGTGACAGATACGCAGTATTTT. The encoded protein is CASSSHVAVTDTQYF.

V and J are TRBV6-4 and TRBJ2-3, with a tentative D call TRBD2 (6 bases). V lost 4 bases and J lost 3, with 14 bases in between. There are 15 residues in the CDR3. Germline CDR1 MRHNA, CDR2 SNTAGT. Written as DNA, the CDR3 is TGTGCCAGCAGTGCCCTTGGCGGGGCGACAGATACGCAGTATTTT. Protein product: CASSALGGATDTQYF.

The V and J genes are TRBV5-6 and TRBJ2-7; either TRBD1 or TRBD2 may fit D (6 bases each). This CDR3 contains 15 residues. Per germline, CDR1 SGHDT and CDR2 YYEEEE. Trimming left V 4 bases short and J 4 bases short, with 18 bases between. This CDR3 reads CASSLGMGGVYEQYF. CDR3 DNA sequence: TGTGCCAGCAGCCTGGGAATGGGGGGCGTGTACGAGCAGTACTTC.

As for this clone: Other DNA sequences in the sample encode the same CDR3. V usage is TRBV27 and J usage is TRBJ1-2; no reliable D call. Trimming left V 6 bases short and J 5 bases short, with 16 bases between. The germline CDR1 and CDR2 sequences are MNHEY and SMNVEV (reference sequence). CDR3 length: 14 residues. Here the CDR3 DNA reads TGTGCCAGCAGCCTCGGCGGCCTCCCGTATGGCTACACCTTC. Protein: CASSLGGLPYGYTF.

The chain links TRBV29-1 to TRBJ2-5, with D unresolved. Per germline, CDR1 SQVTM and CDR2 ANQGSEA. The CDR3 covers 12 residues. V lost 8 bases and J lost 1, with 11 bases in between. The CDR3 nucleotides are TGCAGCACAACGGGCGGCCAAGAGACCCAGTACTTC. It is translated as CSTTGGQETQYF.

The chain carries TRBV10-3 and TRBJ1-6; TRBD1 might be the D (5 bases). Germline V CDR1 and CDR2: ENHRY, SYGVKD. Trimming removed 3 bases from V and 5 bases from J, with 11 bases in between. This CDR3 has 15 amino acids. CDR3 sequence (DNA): TGTGCCATCAGTGATGGGACGGAAAATAATTCACCCCTCCACTTT. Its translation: CAISDGTENNSPLHF.

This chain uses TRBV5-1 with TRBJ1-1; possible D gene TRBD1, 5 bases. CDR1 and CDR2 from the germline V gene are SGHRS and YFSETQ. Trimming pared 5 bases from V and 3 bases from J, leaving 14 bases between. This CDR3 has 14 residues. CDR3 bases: TGCGCCAGCAGAGGACGGTCACAGGACACTGAAGCTTTCTTT. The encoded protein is CASRGRSQDTEAFF. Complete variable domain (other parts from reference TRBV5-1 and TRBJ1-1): KAGVTQTPRYLIKTRGQQVTLSCSPISGHRSVSWYQQTPGQGLQFLFEYFSETQRNKGNFPGRFSGRQFSNSRSEMNVSTLELGDSALYLCASRGRSQDTEAFFGQGTRLTVV.

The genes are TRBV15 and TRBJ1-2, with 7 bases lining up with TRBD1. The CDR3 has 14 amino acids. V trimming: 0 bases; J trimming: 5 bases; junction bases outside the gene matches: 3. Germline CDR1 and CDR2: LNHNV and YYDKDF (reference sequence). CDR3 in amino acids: CATSREGGGYGYTF. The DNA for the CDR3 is TGTGCCACCAGCAGAGAAGGGGGCGGTTATGGCTACACCTTC.

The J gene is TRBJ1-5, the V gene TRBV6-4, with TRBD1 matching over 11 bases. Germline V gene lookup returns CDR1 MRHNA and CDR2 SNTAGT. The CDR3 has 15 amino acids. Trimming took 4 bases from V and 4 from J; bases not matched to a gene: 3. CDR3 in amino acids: CASSAGTGGNQPQHF. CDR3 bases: TGTGCCAGCAGTGCCGGGACAGGGGGAAATCAGCCCCAGCATTTT.

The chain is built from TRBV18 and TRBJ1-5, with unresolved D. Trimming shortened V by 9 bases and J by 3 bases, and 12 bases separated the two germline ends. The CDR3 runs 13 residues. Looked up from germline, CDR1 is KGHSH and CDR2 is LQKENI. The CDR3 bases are TGTGCCAGTTCCGAGGATTACAATCAGCCCCAGCATTTT. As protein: CASSEDYNQPQHF.

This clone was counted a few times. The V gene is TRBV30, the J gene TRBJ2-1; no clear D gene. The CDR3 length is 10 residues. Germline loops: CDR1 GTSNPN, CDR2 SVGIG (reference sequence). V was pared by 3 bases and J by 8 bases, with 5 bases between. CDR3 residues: CAWSGYEQFF. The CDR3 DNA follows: TGTGCCTGGAGCGGCTATGAGCAGTTCTTC.

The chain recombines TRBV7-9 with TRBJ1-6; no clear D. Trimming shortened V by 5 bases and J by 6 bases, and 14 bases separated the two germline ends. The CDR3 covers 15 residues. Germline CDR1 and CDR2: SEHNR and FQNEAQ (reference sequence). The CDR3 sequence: CASSPYAGPNSPLHF. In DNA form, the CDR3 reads TGTGCCAGCAGCCCCTATGCAGGCCCTAATTCACCCCTCCACTTT.

CDR3 DNA sequence: TGTGCCAGCAGCTTAGGGGAGCCTGGGAGAGCTAATGAAAAACTGTTTTTT. It translates to CASSLGEPGRANEKLFF. V usage is TRBV11-3 and J usage is TRBJ1-4; D is uncertain. V was trimmed by 1 base and J by 3 bases, leaving 15 bases between them. This CDR3 has 17 amino acids. Germline V lookup: CDR1 SGHNT, CDR2 YENEEA.

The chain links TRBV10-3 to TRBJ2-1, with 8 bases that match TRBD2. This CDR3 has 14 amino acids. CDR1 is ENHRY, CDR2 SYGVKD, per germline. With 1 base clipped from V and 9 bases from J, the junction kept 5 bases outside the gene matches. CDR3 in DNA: TGTGCCATCAGTGAGTACGAAACTAGCGGTGAGCAGTTCTTC. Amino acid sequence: CAISEYETSGEQFF.

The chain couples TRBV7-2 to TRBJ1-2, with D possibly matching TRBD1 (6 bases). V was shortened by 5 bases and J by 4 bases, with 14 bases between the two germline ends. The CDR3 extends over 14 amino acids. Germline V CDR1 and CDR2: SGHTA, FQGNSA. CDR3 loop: CASSGQGSIYGYTF. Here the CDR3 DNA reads TGTGCCAGCAGCGGCCAGGGGTCGATCTATGGCTACACCTTC.

DNA for the CDR3: TGTGCCAGCAGCACCACCCCGGGGCAAAATGAGCAGTTCTTC. Translation gives CASSTTPGQNEQFF. This chain links TRBV11-2 with TRBJ2-1; possibly TRBD1 or TRBD2 for D (5 bases each). From germline, CDR1 is SGHAT and CDR2 FQNNGV. V lost 5 bases to trimming and J lost 7 bases, with 15 bases between them. This CDR3 has 14 residues.

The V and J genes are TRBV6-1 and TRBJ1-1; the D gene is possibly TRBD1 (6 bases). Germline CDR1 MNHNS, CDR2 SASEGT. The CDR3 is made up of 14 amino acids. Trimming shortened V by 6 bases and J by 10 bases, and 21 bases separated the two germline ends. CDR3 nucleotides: TGTGCCAGCAGCACCGGGACACAATGGCGCGGAGCTTTCTTT. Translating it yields CASSTGTQWRGAFF.

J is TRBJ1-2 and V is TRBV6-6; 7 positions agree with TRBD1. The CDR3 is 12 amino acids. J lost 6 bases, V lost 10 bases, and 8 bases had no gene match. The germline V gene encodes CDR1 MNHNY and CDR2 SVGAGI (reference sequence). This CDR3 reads CATGGPINGYTF. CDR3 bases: TGTGCCACAGGGGGACCGATTAATGGCTACACCTTC.